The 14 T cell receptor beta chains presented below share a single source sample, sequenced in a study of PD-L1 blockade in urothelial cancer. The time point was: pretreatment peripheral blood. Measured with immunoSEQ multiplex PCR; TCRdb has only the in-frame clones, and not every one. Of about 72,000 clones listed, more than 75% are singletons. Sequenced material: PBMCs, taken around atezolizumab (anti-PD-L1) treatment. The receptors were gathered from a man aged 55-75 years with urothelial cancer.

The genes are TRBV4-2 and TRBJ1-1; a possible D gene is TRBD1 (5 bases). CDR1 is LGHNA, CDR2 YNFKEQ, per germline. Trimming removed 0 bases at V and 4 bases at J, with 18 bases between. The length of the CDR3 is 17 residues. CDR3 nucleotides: TGTGCCAGCAGCCAAGATCCCCCCTCAGGGTTGGGCACTGAAGCTTTCTTT. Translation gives CASSQDPPSGLGTEAFF.

CDR3 amino acids: CASSRGSNQPQHF. The CDR3 bases are TGTGCCAGCAGCCGGGGGAGCAATCAGCCCCAGCATTTT. This chain uses TRBV7-2 with TRBJ1-5; TRBD1 might be the D (5 bases). Per the germline V gene, CDR1 is SGHTA and CDR2 is FQGNSA. Between the trimmed V and J ends, which lost 5 bases and 1 base, there was a span of 6 bases. This CDR3 is built from 13 residues.

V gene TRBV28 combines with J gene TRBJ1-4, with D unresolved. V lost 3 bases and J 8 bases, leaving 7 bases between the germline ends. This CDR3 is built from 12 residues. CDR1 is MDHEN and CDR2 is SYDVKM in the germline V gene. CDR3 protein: CASSLSQEKLFF. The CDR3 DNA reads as TGTGCCAGCAGTTTGTCGCAGGAAAAACTGTTTTTT.

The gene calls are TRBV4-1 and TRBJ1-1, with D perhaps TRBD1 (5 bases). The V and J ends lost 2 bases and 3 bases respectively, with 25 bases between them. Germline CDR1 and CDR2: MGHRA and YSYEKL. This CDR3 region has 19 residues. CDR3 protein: CASSQIEVGQGNYHTEAFF. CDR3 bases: TGCGCCAGCAGCCAAATTGAGGTGGGGCAGGGTAACTACCACACTGAAGCTTTCTTT.

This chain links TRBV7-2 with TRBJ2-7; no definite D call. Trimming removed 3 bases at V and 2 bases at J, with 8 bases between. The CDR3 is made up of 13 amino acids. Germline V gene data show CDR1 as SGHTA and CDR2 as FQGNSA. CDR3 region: CASSFNGAYEQYF. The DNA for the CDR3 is TGTGCCAGCAGCTTCAACGGAGCCTACGAGCAGTACTTC.

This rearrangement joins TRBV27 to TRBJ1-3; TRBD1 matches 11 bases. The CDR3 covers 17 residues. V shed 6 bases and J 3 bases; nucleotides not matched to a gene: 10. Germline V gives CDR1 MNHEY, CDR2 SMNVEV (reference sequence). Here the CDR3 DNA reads TGTGCCAGCAGATCCGGGACAGGGGGTCTTAGTGGAAACACCATATATTTT. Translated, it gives CASRSGTGGLSGNTIYF.

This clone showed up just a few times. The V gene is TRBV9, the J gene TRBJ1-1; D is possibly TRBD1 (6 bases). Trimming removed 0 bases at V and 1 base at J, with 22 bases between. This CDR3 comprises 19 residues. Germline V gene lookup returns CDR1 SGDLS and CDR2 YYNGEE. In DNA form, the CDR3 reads TGTGCCAGCAGCGTAGGGATTGGCTACAGGGCCACCGGGAACACTGAAGCTTTCTTT. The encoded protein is CASSVGIGYRATGNTEAFF.

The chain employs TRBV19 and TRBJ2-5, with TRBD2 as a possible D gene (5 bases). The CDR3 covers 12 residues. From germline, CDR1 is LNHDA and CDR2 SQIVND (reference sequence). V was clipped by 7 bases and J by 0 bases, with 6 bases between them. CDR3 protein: CASTGNQETQYF. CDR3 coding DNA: TGTGCCAGTACGGGAAACCAAGAGACCCAGTACTTC.

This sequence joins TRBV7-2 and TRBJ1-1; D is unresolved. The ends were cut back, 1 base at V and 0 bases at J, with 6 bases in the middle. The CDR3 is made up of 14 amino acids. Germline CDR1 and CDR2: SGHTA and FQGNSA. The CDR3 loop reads CASSLVVVNTEAFF. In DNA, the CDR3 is TGTGCCAGCAGCTTAGTAGTCGTGAACACTGAAGCTTTCTTT.

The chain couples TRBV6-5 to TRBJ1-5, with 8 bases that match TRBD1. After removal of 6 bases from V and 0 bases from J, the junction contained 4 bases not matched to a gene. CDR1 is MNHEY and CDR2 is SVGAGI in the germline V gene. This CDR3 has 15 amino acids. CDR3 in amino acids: CASRKTGDSNQPQHF. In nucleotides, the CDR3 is TGTGCCAGCAGAAAGACAGGGGATAGCAATCAGCCCCAGCATTTT.

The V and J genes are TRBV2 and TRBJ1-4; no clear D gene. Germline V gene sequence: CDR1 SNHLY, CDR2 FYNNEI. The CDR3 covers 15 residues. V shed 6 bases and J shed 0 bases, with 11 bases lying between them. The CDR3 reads CASRERQATNEKLFF. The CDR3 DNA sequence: TGTGCCAGCAGAGAACGACAAGCAACTAATGAAAAACTGTTTTTT.

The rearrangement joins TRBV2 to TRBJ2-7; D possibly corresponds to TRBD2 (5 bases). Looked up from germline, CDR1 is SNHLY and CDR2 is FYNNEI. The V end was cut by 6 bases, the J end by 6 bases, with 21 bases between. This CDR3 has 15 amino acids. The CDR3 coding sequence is TGTGCCAGCAGGAAGCCGGGATCCACTTCCGGCGAGCAGTACTTC. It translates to CASRKPGSTSGEQYF.

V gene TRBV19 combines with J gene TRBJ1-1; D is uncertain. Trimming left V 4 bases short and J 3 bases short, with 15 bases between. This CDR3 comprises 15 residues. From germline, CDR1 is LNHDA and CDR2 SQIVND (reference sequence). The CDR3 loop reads CASSTLRLGDTEAFF. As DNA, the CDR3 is TGTGCCAGTAGTACCCTAAGACTAGGCGACACTGAAGCTTTCTTT.

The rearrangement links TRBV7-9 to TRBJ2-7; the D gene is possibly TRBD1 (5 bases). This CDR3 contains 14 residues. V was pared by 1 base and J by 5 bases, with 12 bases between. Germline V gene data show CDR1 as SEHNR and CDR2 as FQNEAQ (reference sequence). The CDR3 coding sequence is TGTGCCAGCAGCTTAGTTGGGCAGGGTAACGAGCAGTACTTC. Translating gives CASSLVGQGNEQYF. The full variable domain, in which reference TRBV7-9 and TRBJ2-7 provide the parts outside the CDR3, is DTGVSQNPRHKITKRGQNVTFRCDPISEHNRLYWYRQTLGQGPEFLTYFQNEAQLEKSRLLSDRFSAERPKGSFSTLEIQRTEQGDSAMYLCASSLVGQGNEQYFGPGTRLTVT.